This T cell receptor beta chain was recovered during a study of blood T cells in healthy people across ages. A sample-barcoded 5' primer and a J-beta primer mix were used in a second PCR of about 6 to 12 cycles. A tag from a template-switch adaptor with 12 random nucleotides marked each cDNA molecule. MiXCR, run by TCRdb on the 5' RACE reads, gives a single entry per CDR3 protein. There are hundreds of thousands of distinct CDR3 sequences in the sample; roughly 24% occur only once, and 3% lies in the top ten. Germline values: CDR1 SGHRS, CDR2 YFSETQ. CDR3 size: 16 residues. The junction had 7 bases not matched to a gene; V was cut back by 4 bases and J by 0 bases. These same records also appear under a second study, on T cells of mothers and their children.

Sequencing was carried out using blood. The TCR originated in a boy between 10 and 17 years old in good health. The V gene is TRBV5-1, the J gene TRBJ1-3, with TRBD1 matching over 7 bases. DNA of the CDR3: TGCGCCAGCAGCCCCGCGGGACAGAACTCTGGAAACACCATATATTTT. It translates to CASSPAGQNSGNTIYF.